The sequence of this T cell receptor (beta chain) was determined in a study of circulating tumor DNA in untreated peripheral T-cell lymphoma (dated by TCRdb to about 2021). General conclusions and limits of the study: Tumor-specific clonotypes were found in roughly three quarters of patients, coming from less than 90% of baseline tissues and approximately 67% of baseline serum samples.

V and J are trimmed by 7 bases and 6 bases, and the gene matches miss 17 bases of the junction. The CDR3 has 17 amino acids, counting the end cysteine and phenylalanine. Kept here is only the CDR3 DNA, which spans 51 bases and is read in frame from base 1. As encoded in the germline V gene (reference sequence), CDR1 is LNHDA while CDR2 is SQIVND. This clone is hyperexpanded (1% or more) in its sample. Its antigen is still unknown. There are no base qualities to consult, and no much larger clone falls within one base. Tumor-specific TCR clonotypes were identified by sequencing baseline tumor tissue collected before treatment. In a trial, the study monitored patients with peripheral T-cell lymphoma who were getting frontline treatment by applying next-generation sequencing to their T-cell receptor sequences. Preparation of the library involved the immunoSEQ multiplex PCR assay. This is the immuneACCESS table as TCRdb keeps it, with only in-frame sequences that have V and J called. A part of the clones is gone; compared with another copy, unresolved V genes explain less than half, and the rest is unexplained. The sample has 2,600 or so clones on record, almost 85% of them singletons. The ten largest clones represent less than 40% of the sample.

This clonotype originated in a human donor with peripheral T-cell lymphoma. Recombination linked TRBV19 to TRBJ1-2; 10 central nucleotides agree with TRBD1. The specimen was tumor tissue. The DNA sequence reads TGTGCCAGTACCCCCGAGGACAGGGGGACGGGACCTAATGGCTACACCTTC. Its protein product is CASTPEDRGTGPNGYTF.